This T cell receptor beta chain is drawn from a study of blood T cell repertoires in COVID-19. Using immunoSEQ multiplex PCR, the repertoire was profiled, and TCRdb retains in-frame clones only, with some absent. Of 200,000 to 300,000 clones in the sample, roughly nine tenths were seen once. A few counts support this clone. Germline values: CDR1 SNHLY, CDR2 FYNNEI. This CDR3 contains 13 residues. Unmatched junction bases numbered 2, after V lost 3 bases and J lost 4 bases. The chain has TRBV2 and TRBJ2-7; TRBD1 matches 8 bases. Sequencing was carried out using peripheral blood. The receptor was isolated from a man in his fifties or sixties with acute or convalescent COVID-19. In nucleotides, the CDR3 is TGTGCCAGCAGTGACAGGGGGCAATACGAGCAGTACTTC. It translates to CASSDRGQYEQYF.